These 22 T cell receptor beta chains came from one sample sequenced in a study of T cells in Graves' hyperthyroidism and ophthalmopathy. Amplified TCR beta CDR3 regions came from RNA transcripts. Initially, a first-round RT-PCR of the TCR CDR3 employed the HTBI primer set. One entry per CDR3 protein, called by TCRdb with MiXCR from the multiplex PCR reads. This table has hundreds of thousands of distinct CDR3 sequences, around 19% appearing once. Sequenced material: blood. The receptors stem from a man aged 50 or older with Graves' ophthalmopathy.

There are many counts of this clonotype. The rearrangement links TRBV13 to TRBJ2-7, with D possibly matching TRBD1 (5 bases). Germline V CDR1 and CDR2: PRHDT, FYEKMQ (reference sequence). V shed 0 bases and J shed 1 base, with 7 bases lying between them. CDR3 length equals 14 residues. The CDR3 sequence is CASSLGRGSYEQYF. CDR3 in DNA: TGTGCCAGCAGCTTAGGTAGGGGATCCTACGAGCAGTACTTC.

In its sample, this clonotype was seen many times. The rearrangement links TRBV11-2 to TRBJ2-3, with 8 bases lining up with TRBD2. After removal of 1 base from V and 7 bases from J, the junction contained 13 bases not matched to a gene. The CDR3 covers 17 residues. The germline V gene has CDR1 SGHAT and CDR2 FQNNGV. This chain's CDR3 is CASSLGRSGRDPYTQYF. DNA for the CDR3: TGTGCCAGCAGCTTAGGGAGGAGCGGGAGAGACCCATATACGCAGTATTTT.

This chain uses TRBV12-3 or TRBV12-4 with TRBJ2-1; D possibly corresponds to TRBD1 (6 bases). This CDR3 is 15 amino acids long. Trimming cost V 5 bases and J 12 bases, with 23 bases left between them. CDR3 in amino acids: CASSHTTGYKGGQFF. The CDR3 DNA is TGTGCCAGCAGTCACACGACAGGTTACAAGGGTGGGCAGTTCTTC.

This clonotype was seen more than once but under ten times. The V call is TRBV28, the J call TRBJ1-1; tentatively, D is TRBD1 (5 bases). CDR1 MDHEN and CDR2 SYDVKM come from the germline V gene. Trimming took 6 bases from V and 1 from J, leaving 9 bases between them. There are 13 residues in the CDR3. The CDR3 DNA is TGTGCCAGCAGCACCGGGGGGAACACTGAAGCTTTCTTT. Translating gives CASSTGGNTEAFF.

This clonotype was seen repeatedly, ten times or more. The chain employs TRBV6-1 and TRBJ2-3; 10 nucleotides align to TRBD2. CDR3 length equals 18 residues. CDR1 is MNHNS, CDR2 SASEGT, per germline. V shed 2 bases and J 0 bases; nucleotides not matched to a gene: 8. CDR3 protein: CASSEFAPSGGSTDTQYF. CDR3 sequence (DNA): TGTGCCAGCAGTGAATTTGCCCCTAGCGGGGGAAGCACAGATACGCAGTATTTT.

A few counts support this clonotype. The J gene is TRBJ1-4, the V gene TRBV30; D gene uncertain. V lost 4 bases and J lost 6, with 9 bases in between. The CDR3 totals 12 residues. Germline CDR1 GTSNPN, CDR2 SVGIG (reference sequence). CDR3 DNA: TGTGCCTGGAAAAAGGGCGATGAAAAACTGTTTTTT. It encodes CAWKKGDEKLFF.

Many counts were recorded for this clonotype. This chain links TRBV11-3 with TRBJ2-1; TRBD2 matches at 10 bases. Per germline, CDR1 SGHNT and CDR2 YENEEA. J gave up 8 bases and V 5 bases, and 9 bases lay outside the gene matches. This CDR3 spans 15 amino acids. CDR3 protein: CASSLGTSDGDEQFF. The CDR3 region has the DNA TGTGCCAGCAGCCTCGGGACTAGCGATGGTGATGAGCAGTTCTTC.

This clonotype was observed a few times. The genes are TRBV28 and TRBJ2-7; 14 bases match TRBD2. There are 13 residues in the CDR3. Germline CDR1 is MDHEN and CDR2 is SYDVKM. Trimming cost V 8 bases and J 4 bases; bases outside gene matches: 1. CDR3 region: CASGTSGRYEQYF. In nucleotides, the CDR3 is TGTGCCAGCGGGACTAGCGGGAGATACGAGCAGTACTTC.

In this sample, this clonotype turned up a few times. The J gene is TRBJ2-7, the V gene TRBV7-8; D may be TRBD1 (6 bases). Germline-derived CDR1 and CDR2 are SGHVS and FQNEAQ. V was pared by 5 bases and J by 2 bases, with 13 bases between. The CDR3 contains 14 residues. Written as DNA, the CDR3 is TGTGCCAGCAGCCTGGGGGCGAGGGCCTACGAGCAGTACTTC. The encoded protein is CASSLGARAYEQYF. The full variable domain, with the rest looked up from reference TRBV7-8 and TRBJ2-7, is GAGVSQSPRYKVAKRGQDVALRCDPISGHVSLFWYQQALGQGPEFLTYFQNEAQLDKSGLPSDRFFAERPEGSVSTLKIQRTQQEDSAVYLCASSLGARAYEQYFGPGTRLTVT.

At least ten counts were recorded for this clonotype. The chain employs TRBV7-9 and TRBJ2-7; possibly TRBD2 for D (5 bases). The CDR3 loop spans 13 amino acids. Germline loops: CDR1 SEHNR, CDR2 FQNEAQ (reference sequence). V gave up 5 bases and J gave up 4 bases, with 12 bases separating them. CDR3 amino acids: CASSVPGSYEQYF. The DNA of the CDR3 is TGTGCCAGCAGCGTTCCGGGAAGTTACGAGCAGTACTTC.

The gene calls are TRBV9 and TRBJ2-5, with 10 bases fitting TRBD2. CDR1 is SGDLS and CDR2 is YYNGEE in the germline V gene. The V and J ends lost 4 bases and 5 bases, in that order; junction bases with no gene match: 8. This CDR3 region has 15 residues. CDR3 sequence (DNA): TGTGCCAGCAGCTTCGGGACTAGCGCGGGGGAGACCCAGTACTTC. Amino acid sequence: CASSFGTSAGETQYF.

This clonotype was seen ten or more times. The chain is built from TRBV3-1 and TRBJ1-1; TRBD1 is a possible D gene (6 bases). V was trimmed by 4 bases and J by 1 base, leaving 10 bases between them. CDR3 length equals 14 residues. Germline loops: CDR1 LGHDT, CDR2 YNNKEL (reference sequence). CDR3 protein: CASSRNRANTEAFF. DNA for the CDR3: TGTGCCAGCAGCCGGAACAGGGCGAACACTGAAGCTTTCTTT.

The chain combines TRBV10-3 with TRBJ1-2; D is unresolved. CDR1 is ENHRY and CDR2 is SYGVKD in the germline V gene. The CDR3 contains 14 residues. Trimming left V 4 bases short and J 1 base short, with 10 bases between. CDR3 in DNA: TGTGCCATCAGTGGGCAGGTGAATAACTATGGCTACACCTTC. Protein: CAISGQVNNYGYTF.

Many counts were recorded for this clonotype. The J gene is TRBJ1-1, the V gene TRBV18; D unclear. This CDR3 is built from 16 residues. Germline values: CDR1 KGHSH, CDR2 LQKENI. Trimming left V 6 bases short and J 5 bases short, with 22 bases between. CDR3 DNA: TGTGCCAGCTCCCGCGAGGTATTAAGGGTGCGGACTGAAGCTTTCTTT. This encodes CASSREVLRVRTEAFF.

The chain recombines TRBV14 with TRBJ2-2; no reliable D call. This CDR3 comprises 14 residues. V was pared by 0 bases and J by 4 bases, with 6 bases between. Germline V lookup: CDR1 SGHDN, CDR2 FVKESK. The CDR3: CASSQEGFTGELFF. As DNA, the CDR3 is TGTGCCAGCAGCCAAGAGGGCTTCACCGGGGAGCTGTTTTTT.

This clonotype has only a few counts. The rearrangement links TRBV3-1 to TRBJ1-6; D unclear. This CDR3 comprises 12 residues. V dropped 6 bases and J dropped 8 bases, with 8 bases sitting between them. The germline CDR1 and CDR2 sequences are LGHDT and YNNKEL (reference sequence). The CDR3 DNA sequence: TGTGCCAGCAGTTTCCCCGATTCACCCCTCCACTTT. It translates to CASSFPDSPLHF.

This clonotype was seen a few times. This sequence joins TRBV7-2 and TRBJ2-5, with D perhaps TRBD1 (5 bases). Deletions cut 2 bases from V and 7 bases from J, with 11 bases between. Per germline, CDR1 SGHTA and CDR2 FQGNSA. CDR3 length: 13 amino acids. Here the CDR3 reads CASSLFRAATQYF. The DNA for the CDR3 is TGTGCCAGCAGCTTATTCAGGGCCGCGACCCAGTACTTC.

The chain joins TRBV9 to TRBJ1-2; tentative D call: TRBD1 (6 bases). V was shortened by 3 bases and J by 4 bases, with 16 bases between the two germline ends. The germline V gene has CDR1 SGDLS and CDR2 YYNGEE. CDR3 length: 15 amino acids. Written as DNA, the CDR3 is TGTGCCAGCAGCGCCCAGTGGGGGGCTGTCTATGGCTACACCTTC. Residues: CASSAQWGAVYGYTF.

The sample holds one count of this clonotype. This sequence joins TRBV19 and TRBJ1-2; D may be TRBD1 (5 bases). Trimming left V 6 bases short and J 0 bases short, with 11 bases between. The CDR3 runs to 14 residues. Germline loops: CDR1 LNHDA, CDR2 SQIVND (reference sequence). This CDR3 is CASRPLGPNYGYTF. CDR3 DNA: TGTGCCAGTAGACCGCTGGGGCCTAACTATGGCTACACCTTC.

This chain connects TRBV6-1 to TRBJ2-1, with TRBD1 matching 8 bases. The CDR3 spans 15 residues. The germline gives CDR1 MNHNS, CDR2 SASEGT. Trimming cost V 4 bases and J 7 bases; bases outside gene matches: 9. CDR3 residues: CASSGRAGGSNEQFF. CDR3 sequence (DNA): TGTGCCAGCAGTGGTAGGGCAGGGGGCTCTAATGAGCAGTTCTTC.

This chain connects TRBV2 to TRBJ1-5; 7 positions match TRBD1. The length of the CDR3 is 17 residues. Unmatched junction bases numbered 16, after V lost 7 bases and J lost 4 bases. Germline V gene sequence: CDR1 SNHLY, CDR2 FYNNEI. The CDR3 sequence is CASKGHPGQSVNQPQHF. The DNA for the CDR3 is TGTGCCAGCAAGGGTCACCCGGGACAGTCGGTAAATCAGCCCCAGCATTTT.

This clonotype was found many times. The chain employs TRBV5-1 and TRBJ2-7; TRBD2 aligns across 8 bases. The germline CDR1 and CDR2 sequences are SGHRS and YFSETQ. V shed 2 bases, J shed 5 bases, and the junction held 6 bases outside the gene matches. The CDR3 sequence is 14 residues long. For the CDR3, the DNA is TGCGCCAGCAGCTTCGGAGCGGGAGAGGACGAGCAGTACTTC. It is translated as CASSFGAGEDEQYF.